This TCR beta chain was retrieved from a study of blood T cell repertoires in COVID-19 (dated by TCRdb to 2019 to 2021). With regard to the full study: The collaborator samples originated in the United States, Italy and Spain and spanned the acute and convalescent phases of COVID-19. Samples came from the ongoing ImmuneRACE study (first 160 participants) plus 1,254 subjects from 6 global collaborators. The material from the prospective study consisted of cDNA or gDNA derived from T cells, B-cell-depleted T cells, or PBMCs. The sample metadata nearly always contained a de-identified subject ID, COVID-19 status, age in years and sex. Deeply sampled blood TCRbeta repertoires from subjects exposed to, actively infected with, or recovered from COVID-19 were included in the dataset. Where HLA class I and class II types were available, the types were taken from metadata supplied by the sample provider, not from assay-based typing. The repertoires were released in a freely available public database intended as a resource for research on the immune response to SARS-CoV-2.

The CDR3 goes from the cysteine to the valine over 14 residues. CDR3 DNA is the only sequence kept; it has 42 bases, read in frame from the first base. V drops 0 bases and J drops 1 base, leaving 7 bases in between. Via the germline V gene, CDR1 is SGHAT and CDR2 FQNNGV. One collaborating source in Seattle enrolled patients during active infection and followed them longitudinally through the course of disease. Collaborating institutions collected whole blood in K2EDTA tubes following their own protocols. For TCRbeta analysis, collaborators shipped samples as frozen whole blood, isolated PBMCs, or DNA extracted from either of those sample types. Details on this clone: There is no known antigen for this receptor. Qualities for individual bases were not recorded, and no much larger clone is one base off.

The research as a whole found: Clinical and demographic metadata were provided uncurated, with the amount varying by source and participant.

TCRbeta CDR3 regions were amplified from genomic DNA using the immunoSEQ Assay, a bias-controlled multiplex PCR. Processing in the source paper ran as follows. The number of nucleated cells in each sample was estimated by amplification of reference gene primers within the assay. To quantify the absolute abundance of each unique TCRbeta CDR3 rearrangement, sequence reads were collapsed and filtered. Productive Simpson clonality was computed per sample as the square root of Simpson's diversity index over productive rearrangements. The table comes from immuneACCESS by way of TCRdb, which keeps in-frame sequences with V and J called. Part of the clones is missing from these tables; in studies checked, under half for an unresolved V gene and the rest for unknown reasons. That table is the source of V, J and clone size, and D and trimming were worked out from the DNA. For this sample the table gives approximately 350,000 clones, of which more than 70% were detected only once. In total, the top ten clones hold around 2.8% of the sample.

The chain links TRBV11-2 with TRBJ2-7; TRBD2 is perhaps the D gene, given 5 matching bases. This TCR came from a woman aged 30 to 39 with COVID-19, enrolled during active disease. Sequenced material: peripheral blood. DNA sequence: TGTGCCAGCAGCTTAGAGGACTTATCCTACGAGCAGTACGTC. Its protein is CASSLEDLSYEQYV.